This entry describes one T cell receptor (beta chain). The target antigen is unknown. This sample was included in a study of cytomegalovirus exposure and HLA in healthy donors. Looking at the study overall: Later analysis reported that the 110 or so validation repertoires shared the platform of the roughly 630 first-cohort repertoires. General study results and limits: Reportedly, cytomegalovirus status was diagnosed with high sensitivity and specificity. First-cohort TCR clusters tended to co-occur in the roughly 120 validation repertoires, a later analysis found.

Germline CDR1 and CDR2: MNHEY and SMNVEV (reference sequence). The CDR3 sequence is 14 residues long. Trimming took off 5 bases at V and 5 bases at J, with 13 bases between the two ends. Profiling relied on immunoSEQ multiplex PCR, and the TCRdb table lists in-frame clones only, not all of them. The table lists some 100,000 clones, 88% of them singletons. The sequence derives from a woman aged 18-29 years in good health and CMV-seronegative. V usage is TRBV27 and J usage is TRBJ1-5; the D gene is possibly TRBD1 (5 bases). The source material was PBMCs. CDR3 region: CASSHRGDHQPQHF. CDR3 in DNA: TGTGCCAGCAGTCACCGGGGGGATCATCAGCCCCAGCATTTT.